Below are 30 T cell receptor beta chains sequenced from a single sample in a study of cytomegalovirus exposure and HLA in healthy donors. The PCR was carried out with 60 Vbeta primers and 13 Jbeta primers. The assay was immunoSEQ multiplex PCR, and TCRdb's table has in-frame clones only and misses some. The repertoire holds 100,000 or so clones, with around 76% as singletons. Sequencing was carried out using PBMCs. These receptors were taken from a man aged 25-45 years in good health and CMV-seropositive.

This clone was seen only once. This rearrangement joins TRBV30 to TRBJ2-2, with D possibly matching TRBD2 (5 bases). There are 14 residues in the CDR3. Between the trimmed V and J ends, which lost 3 bases and 0 bases, there was a span of 8 bases. CDR1 and CDR2 (germline): GTSNPN, SVGIG (reference sequence). In DNA form, the CDR3 reads TGTGCCTGGAGGGCGACTACGAACACCGGGGAGCTGTTTTTT. The encoded protein is CAWRATTNTGELFF.

The chain is built from TRBV2 and TRBJ2-7, with 13 positions matching TRBD2. The CDR3 runs to 18 residues. V dropped 8 bases and J dropped 0; count of bases not matched to a gene: 13. CDR1 is SNHLY, CDR2 FYNNEI, per germline. The CDR3, as DNA: TGTGCCAGCGACAACGGACTAGCGGGGGTTCCGAGCTCCTACGAGCAGTACTTC. Its protein is CASDNGLAGVPSSYEQYF.

This sequence joins TRBV5-1 and TRBJ1-6; 8 bases are a match to TRBD1. Germline CDR1 reads SGHRS; CDR2 reads YFSETQ. This CDR3 is built from 23 residues. The junction had 27 bases not matched to a gene; V was cut back by 0 bases and J by 7 bases. The CDR3 DNA reads as TGCGCCAGCAGCTTGGGCCAATCTATCGGACAGGGCAGTTTTCGTGCTCCGAATTCACCCCTCCACTTT. Its protein is CASSLGQSIGQGSFRAPNSPLHF.

V is TRBV19 and J is TRBJ2-1, with TRBD2 identical over 8 bases. Germline CDR1 and CDR2: LNHDA and SQIVND (reference sequence). The CDR3 contains 16 residues. The junction had 16 bases not matched to a gene; V was cut back by 7 bases and J by 8 bases. The CDR3 DNA sequence: TGTGCCAGTAAGGACGTCGGGGGGGGGAAAGTGGATGAGCAGTTCTTC. It translates to CASKDVGGGKVDEQFF. Based on the CDR3 plus reference TRBV19 and TRBJ2-1, the full variable domain is DGGITQSPKYLFRKEGQNVTLSCEQNLNHDAMYWYRQDPGQGLRLIYYSQIVNDFQKGDIAEGYSVSREKKESFPLTVTSAQKNPTAFYLCASKDVGGGKVDEQFFGPGTRLTVL.

The chain uses TRBV6-5 and TRBJ2-3; tentative D call: TRBD1 (5 bases). Trimming stripped 0 bases from V and 1 base from J, with 8 bases between. Per germline, CDR1 MNHEY and CDR2 SVGAGI. The CDR3 is 15 amino acids. The CDR3 nucleotides are TGTGCCAGCAGTTACTCAGGGGCTCGCACAGATACGCAGTATTTT. It translates to CASSYSGARTDTQYF.

The CDR3 DNA follows: TGTGCCAGTCGTAGGACAGGGGGTACTAATGAAAAACTGTTTTTT. Its protein product is CASRRTGGTNEKLFF. V is TRBV19 and J is TRBJ1-4; 10 positions match TRBD1. The germline CDR1 and CDR2 sequences are LNHDA and SQIVND (reference sequence). The V and J ends lost 8 bases and 2 bases, in that order; junction bases with no gene match: 5. CDR3 length equals 15 residues.

This rearrangement joins TRBV27 to TRBJ1-6, with D tentatively TRBD1 (5 bases). Trimming stripped 5 bases from V and 7 bases from J, with 12 bases between. The CDR3 contains 14 residues. Germline CDR1 and CDR2: MNHEY and SMNVEV (reference sequence). For the CDR3, the DNA is TGTGCCAGCAGTCCTCGGGGGGAGAATTCACCCCTCCACTTT. It yields the protein CASSPRGENSPLHF.

This chain joins TRBV18 and TRBJ2-7; 9 nucleotides agree with TRBD1. J was trimmed by 6 bases and V by 3 bases; bases with no gene match: 3. CDR1 and CDR2 from the germline V gene are KGHSH and LQKENI. The CDR3 is 13 residues long. The CDR3 DNA follows: TGTGCCAGCTCACCTGGACAGGGGAGCGAGCAGTACTTC. It yields the protein CASSPGQGSEQYF.

The chain is built from TRBV13 and TRBJ2-5; no clear D. This CDR3 contains 11 residues. V lost 5 bases and J 7 bases, leaving 8 bases between the germline ends. In germline, CDR1 is PRHDT, CDR2 FYEKMQ (reference sequence). The DNA of the CDR3 is TGTGCCAGCAGCCTCGGCGGGACCCAGTACTTC. Translating gives CASSLGGTQYF.

V and J are TRBV7-9 and TRBJ2-5, with D unclear. CDR1 and CDR2 from the germline V gene are SEHNR and FQNEAQ (reference sequence). The CDR3 sequence is 14 residues long. Trimming took off 0 bases at V and 2 bases at J, with 7 bases between the two ends. The CDR3: CASSLAAGQETQYF. The CDR3 bases are TGTGCCAGCAGCTTAGCCGCAGGACAAGAGACCCAGTACTTC.

This clone was observed a few times. The V call is TRBV5-6, the J call TRBJ1-4, with 9 positions matching TRBD1. The J segment lost 7 bases and the V segment lost 3 bases, leaving 4 bases of the junction unmatched. The CDR3 sequence is 14 residues long. CDR1 and CDR2 from the germline V gene are SGHDT and YYEEEE. In nucleotides, the CDR3 is TGTGCCAGCAGCTCCGGGACAGGGCCTGAAAAACTGTTTTTT. Protein sequence: CASSSGTGPEKLFF.

This chain links TRBV25-1 with TRBJ2-3; possibly TRBD2 for D (5 bases). Germline V CDR1 and CDR2: MGHDK, SYGVNS. The CDR3 is 14 residues long. V lost 1 base and J 8 bases, leaving 13 bases between the germline ends. Here the CDR3 reads CASSEFGGVGTQYF. The CDR3 DNA reads TGTGCCAGCAGTGAATTTGGAGGCGTTGGTACGCAGTATTTT.

The J gene is TRBJ1-4, the V gene TRBV5-1; TRBD1 aligns across 9 bases. CDR1 and CDR2 (germline): SGHRS, YFSETQ. CDR3 size: 16 residues. The V and J ends lost 4 bases and 0 bases, in that order; junction bases with no gene match: 4. The CDR3 protein is CASSRQGDATNEKLFF. CDR3 coding DNA: TGCGCCAGCAGCCGACAGGGGGATGCAACTAATGAAAAACTGTTTTTT. The variable domain in full, completed from reference TRBV5-1 and TRBJ1-4, reads KAGVTQTPRYLIKTRGQQVTLSCSPISGHRSVSWYQQTPGQGLQFLFEYFSETQRNKGNFPGRFSGRQFSNSRSEMNVSTLELGDSALYLCASSRQGDATNEKLFFGSGTQLSVL.

The chain uses TRBV4-2 and TRBJ2-1; no reliable D call. CDR3 length: 14 residues. Germline V gene lookup returns CDR1 LGHNA and CDR2 YNFKEQ. V lost 2 bases to trimming and J lost 2 bases, with 7 bases between them. CDR3 bases: TGTGCCAGCAGCCAAACTAAAACCTACAATGAGCAGTTCTTC. Its translation: CASSQTKTYNEQFF.

In this sample, this clone turned up a few times. J is TRBJ1-3 and V is TRBV4-1, with 8 bases identical to TRBD1. The V and J ends lost 3 bases and 0 bases, in that order; junction bases with no gene match: 13. Germline assignment: CDR1 MGHRA and CDR2 YSYEKL. The CDR3 spans 19 residues. The CDR3 DNA is TGCGCCAGCAGCCAGCAATTTGGGACAGGATACGTCTCTGGAAACACCATATATTTT. This sequence encodes CASSQQFGTGYVSGNTIYF.

The chain joins TRBV19 to TRBJ1-1; D is unresolved. Per the germline V gene, CDR1 is LNHDA and CDR2 is SQIVND (reference sequence). V was trimmed by 1 base and J by 1 base, leaving 16 bases between them. The CDR3 loop spans 17 amino acids. The CDR3 region is CASSIVADGRKNTEAFF. The CDR3 DNA reads TGTGCCAGTAGTATAGTAGCGGATGGACGGAAGAACACTGAAGCTTTCTTT.

This clone was detected a few times. The rearrangement links TRBV5-1 to TRBJ1-1; TRBD1 matches at 11 bases. Germline assignment: CDR1 SGHRS and CDR2 YFSETQ. V dropped 3 bases and J dropped 4; count of bases not matched to a gene: 2. The CDR3 extends over 14 amino acids. The CDR3 reads CASSWDRGSTEAFF. Here the CDR3 DNA reads TGCGCCAGCAGCTGGGACAGGGGGAGCACTGAAGCTTTCTTT.

The V call is TRBV13, the J call TRBJ2-7; TRBD1 is a possible D gene (5 bases). This CDR3 has 13 amino acids. The germline V gene has CDR1 PRHDT and CDR2 FYEKMQ (reference sequence). V lost 5 bases and J lost 1, with 9 bases in between. The CDR3 DNA follows: TGTGCCAGCAGCACTCGACAGTCCTACGAGCAGTACTTC. Translated, it gives CASSTRQSYEQYF. The entire variable domain, with the rest obtained from reference TRBV13 and TRBJ2-7, is as follows: AAGVIQSPRHLIKEKRETATLKCYPIPRHDTVYWYQQGPGQDPQFLISFYEKMQSDKGSIPDRFSAQQFSDYHSELNMSSLELGDSALYFCASSTRQSYEQYFGPGTRLTVT.

The rearrangement joins TRBV10-3 to TRBJ1-5, with a tentative D call TRBD1 (6 bases). The CDR3 extends over 13 amino acids. The V gene lost 8 bases and the J gene lost 7 bases, with 15 bases spanning the gap. Germline-derived CDR1 and CDR2 are ENHRY and SYGVKD. The CDR3 spells CAIGQGLRQPQHF. The CDR3 DNA follows: TGTGCCATCGGGCAGGGGCTTCGGCAGCCCCAGCATTTT.

The V call is TRBV11-1, the J call TRBJ1-1, with 9 positions matching TRBD1. The V gene's germline CDR1 is SGHAT and CDR2 FQDESV (reference sequence). Unmatched junction bases numbered 4, after V lost 7 bases and J lost 1 base. This CDR3 contains 14 residues. CDR3 protein: CASKRDRENTEAFF. The CDR3 nucleotides read TGTGCCAGCAAGCGGGACAGGGAGAACACTGAAGCTTTCTTT.

This chain joins TRBV5-6 and TRBJ2-1; possible D gene TRBD2, 5 bases. V gave up 4 bases and J gave up 2 bases, with 10 bases separating them. Germline-derived CDR1 and CDR2 are SGHDT and YYEEEE. The CDR3 has 14 amino acids. The CDR3 sequence: CASSPTGAYNEQFF. CDR3 DNA: TGTGCCAGCAGCCCAACCGGGGCCTACAATGAGCAGTTCTTC.

The chain is built from TRBV7-6 and TRBJ1-5, with 8 positions matching TRBD1. V lost 5 bases to trimming and J lost 6 bases; unmatched junction nucleotides: 9. The length of the CDR3 is 15 residues. Germline V lookup: CDR1 SGHVS, CDR2 FNYEAQ. In DNA, the CDR3 is TGTGCCAGCAGCCAGGGACAGGATAGTTCTCAGCCCCAGCATTTT. It specifies CASSQGQDSSQPQHF. The full variable domain, rest sourced from reference TRBV7-6 and TRBJ1-5, is GAGVSQSPRYKVTKRGQDVALRCDPISGHVSLYWYRQALGQGPEFLTYFNYEAQQDKSGLPNDRFSAERPEGSISTLTIQRTEQRDSAMYRCASSQGQDSSQPQHFGDGTRLSIL.

This clone was seen only once. J is TRBJ2-7 and V is TRBV12-1; the table calls TRBD1, which could not be checked here. TRBV12-1 is labeled a pseudogene. The CDR3 has 15 residues. CDR3 in amino acids: CASPHSGTHSYEQYF. The CDR3 DNA sequence: TGTGCCAGTCCTCATTCCGGGACACACTCCTACGAGCAGTACTTC.

This sequence joins TRBV6-1 and TRBJ2-5; possibly TRBD2 for D (6 bases). The CDR3 covers 14 residues. Germline loops: CDR1 MNHNS, CDR2 SASEGT. V was cut by 10 bases and J by 5 bases, with 20 bases left in between. In DNA, the CDR3 is TGTGCCACCAACCGGGACTCCCGTAGGGAGACCCAGTACTTC. Protein sequence: CATNRDSRRETQYF.

The chain links TRBV4-1 to TRBJ2-5, with 8 bases aligning to TRBD2. Germline CDR1 MGHRA, CDR2 YSYEKL. The junction had 8 bases not matched to a gene; V was cut back by 3 bases and J by 2 bases. The CDR3 runs 16 residues. The CDR3 sequence: CASSQTKGLGQETQYF. The CDR3 bases are TGCGCCAGCAGCCAGACCAAGGGACTAGGGCAAGAGACCCAGTACTTC.

The chain combines TRBV2 with TRBJ2-1; 11 positions agree with TRBD1. This CDR3 is built from 15 residues. V lost 1 base, J lost 7 bases, and 3 bases stayed unmatched. The germline gives CDR1 SNHLY, CDR2 FYNNEI. As DNA, the CDR3 is TGTGCCAGCAGTGAAGAAGGGACAGGGGGGAATGAGCAGTTCTTC. As protein: CASSEEGTGGNEQFF.

In its sample, this clone was seen once. The V call is TRBV27, the J call TRBJ2-5, with TRBD1 matching over 9 bases. The DNA end is more similar to TRBJ2-7, so the J call may be wrong. The CDR3 sequence is 14 residues long. Germline V gene data show CDR1 as MNHEY and CDR2 as SMNVEV (reference sequence). The CDR3, as DNA: TGTGCCAGCAGTTTGGGGACAGGGATCTACGAGCAGTACTTC. As protein: CASSLGTGIYEQYF.

The rearrangement links TRBV11-2 to TRBJ2-7, with D possibly matching TRBD1 (5 bases). The CDR3 runs to 13 residues. Trimming cost V 3 bases and J 7 bases, with 13 bases left between them. Germline-derived CDR1 and CDR2 are SGHAT and FQNNGV. In nucleotides, the CDR3 is TGTGCCAGCAGCTTGGCAGGGTTGCGTGAGCAGTACTTC. Protein: CASSLAGLREQYF.

This clone was observed a few times. V and J are TRBV28 and TRBJ1-2, with D maybe TRBD1 (5 bases). Germline V gene lookup returns CDR1 MDHEN and CDR2 SYDVKM. Between the trimmed V and J ends, which lost 5 bases and 8 bases, there was a span of 18 bases. The CDR3 contains 14 residues. CDR3 sequence (DNA): TGTGCCAGCAGTGCCCCAGGGATGGACCAGGGCTACACCTTC. This gives the protein CASSAPGMDQGYTF.

This chain uses TRBV7-9 with TRBJ1-1; TRBD1 aligns across 7 bases. There are 13 residues in the CDR3. Germline CDR1 is SEHNR and CDR2 is FQNEAQ (reference sequence). Trimming removed 8 bases from V and 1 base from J; junction bases left unmatched: 4. CDR3 loop: CASRDRENTEAFF. The CDR3 DNA sequence: TGTGCCAGCCGGGACAGAGAGAACACTGAAGCTTTCTTT.